This entry lists 22 T cell receptor beta chains sequenced from one sample in a study of T cells in Graves' hyperthyroidism and ophthalmopathy. Amplified TCR beta CDR3 regions derived from RNA transcripts. An initial round of RT-PCR targeting the TCR CDR3 relied on the HTBI primer set. One entry per CDR3 protein results from TCRdb running MiXCR on the multiplex PCR reads. Of about 110,000 distinct CDR3 sequences in the sample, about 16% are singletons; the top ten hold roughly 40%. Sequenced sample: blood. The receptors were gathered from a woman in her forties or fifties with Graves' hyperthyroidism.

V is TRBV28 and J is TRBJ2-5, with TRBD1 matching over 8 bases. V lost 7 bases, J lost 4 bases, and 2 bases stayed unmatched. The CDR3 covers 12 residues. Germline CDR1 is MDHEN and CDR2 is SYDVKM. CDR3 DNA sequence: TGTGCCAGCACGACAGGGGTAGAGACCCAGTACTTC. It translates to CASTTGVETQYF.

This clonotype was recorded many times. CDR3 in DNA: TGTGCCAGCCGAAGGTCCGGGGCCAACGTCCTGACTTTC. Translating it yields CASRRSGANVLTF. V and J are TRBV6-2 or TRBV6-3 and TRBJ2-6; no reliable D call. Looked up from germline, CDR1 is MNHEY and CDR2 is SVGEGT. The CDR3 sequence is 13 residues long. Trimming took 8 bases from V and 4 from J, leaving 9 bases between them.

The sample holds many counts of this clonotype. The CDR3 nucleotides are TGTGCCAGTAGTATAGATCGACAGCCGCAAAACGGACAGTTGTGCTACGAGCAGTACGTC. Amino acids: CASSIDRQPQNGQLCYEQYV. This chain links TRBV19 with TRBJ2-7; tentatively, D is TRBD1 (6 bases). Looked up from germline, CDR1 is LNHDA and CDR2 is SQIVND (reference sequence). The V end lost 0 bases, the J end lost 3 bases, and 27 bases lay between the germline ends. This CDR3 has 20 amino acids.

In its sample, this clonotype was seen many times. The rearrangement uses TRBV19 and TRBJ1-1; D gene ambiguous. Between the trimmed V and J ends, which lost 0 bases and 1 base, there was a span of 12 bases. Germline V gene sequence: CDR1 LNHDA, CDR2 SQIVND (reference sequence). The CDR3 is 16 amino acids. The CDR3 nucleotides are TGTGCCAGTAGTATAGATCGGAGCTCCCGGAACACTGAAGCTTTCTTT. This gives the protein CASSIDRSSRNTEAFF.

This clonotype was detected ten times or more. The chain uses TRBV5-1 and TRBJ1-3, with a possible D match to TRBD1 (5 bases). CDR3 size: 13 residues. Germline CDR1 and CDR2: SGHRS and YFSETQ. V was trimmed by 0 bases and J by 4 bases, leaving 5 bases between them. The CDR3 coding sequence is TGCGCCAGCAGCTTGGAGGGGGGAAACACCATATATTTT. Translated: CASSLEGGNTIYF.

This clonotype came up many times. The chain has TRBV2 and TRBJ2-5; 10 bases are shared with TRBD1. V dropped 6 bases and J dropped 1; count of bases not matched to a gene: 2. CDR3 length: 14 amino acids. Germline CDR1 SNHLY, CDR2 FYNNEI. CDR3 DNA sequence: TGTGCCAGCAGCCGGACAGGGGGCCAAGAGACCCAGTACTTC. The encoded protein is CASSRTGGQETQYF. Filled out from reference TRBV2 and TRBJ2-5, the complete variable domain reads EPEVTQTPSHQVTQMGQEVILRCVPISNHLYFYWYRQILGQKVEFLVSFYNNEISEKSEIFDDQFSVERPDGSNFTLKIRSTKLEDSAMYFCASSRTGGQETQYFGPGTRLLVL.

In its sample, this clonotype was seen many times. The rearrangement uses TRBV27 and TRBJ2-2; the D gene is possibly TRBD2 (6 bases). V lost 5 bases and J lost 4, with 11 bases in between. Per the germline V gene, CDR1 is MNHEY and CDR2 is SMNVEV (reference sequence). This CDR3 is 14 amino acids long. The CDR3 spells CASSRERFTGELFF. The CDR3 coding sequence is TGTGCCAGCAGTCGGGAGCGGTTCACCGGGGAGCTGTTTTTT.

This clonotype has a count of ten or more. J is TRBJ1-4 and V is TRBV9, with D possibly TRBD1 on 5 matching bases. V lost 4 bases and J 3 bases, leaving 10 bases between the germline ends. The CDR3 loop spans 14 amino acids. CDR1 and CDR2 from the germline V gene are SGDLS and YYNGEE. CDR3 protein: CASSIGVSNEKLFF. DNA of the CDR3: TGTGCCAGCAGCATAGGGGTGTCTAATGAAAAACTGTTTTTT.

This clonotype was counted only a few times. The genes are TRBV10-3 and TRBJ2-7; possible D gene TRBD2, 6 bases. This CDR3 has 13 residues. V gave up 8 bases and J gave up 7 bases, with 18 bases separating them. Germline V gene lookup returns CDR1 ENHRY and CDR2 SYGVKD. The CDR3 is CAIGGQVAGEQYF. The CDR3 nucleotides are TGTGCCATCGGTGGTCAGGTTGCGGGGGAGCAGTACTTC.

CDR3 DNA: TGCGCCAGCAGTTTATCAGGGGAATTCGCAACTAATGAAAAACTGTTTTTT. Translation: CASSLSGEFATNEKLFF. The J gene is TRBJ1-4, the V gene TRBV5-1, with TRBD1 as a possible D gene (6 bases). CDR3 length: 17 amino acids. The germline gives CDR1 SGHRS, CDR2 YFSETQ. The V gene lost 5 bases and the J gene lost 0 bases, with 17 bases spanning the gap.

This clonotype was seen at least ten times. The V and J genes are TRBV11-2 and TRBJ2-3; D uncertain. Germline lookup yields CDR1 SGHAT and CDR2 FQNNGV. The ends were cut back, 1 base at V and 4 bases at J, with 9 bases in the middle. The CDR3 has 14 amino acids. CDR3 sequence (DNA): TGTGCCAGCAGCTTAGCCTCAAGCCCAGATACGCAGTATTTT. This sequence encodes CASSLASSPDTQYF.

This clonotype was counted ten times or more. The J gene is TRBJ2-1, the V gene TRBV29-1, with D possibly being TRBD1 (5 bases). Germline V gene data show CDR1 as SQVTM and CDR2 as ANQGSEA. With 3 bases removed from V and 4 bases from J, the gap between germline ends came to 13 bases. CDR3 length equals 14 residues. Here the CDR3 DNA reads TGCAGCGTTGATAAGCCAGGGTATTACAATGAGCAGTTCTTC. Its translation is CSVDKPGYYNEQFF.

This clonotype was found many times. The chain carries TRBV28 and TRBJ2-6; D unclear. Germline assignment: CDR1 MDHEN and CDR2 SYDVKM. The V end was cut by 5 bases, the J end by 2 bases, with 13 bases between. This CDR3 comprises 16 residues. The CDR3 coding sequence is TGTGCCAGCAGTCACGCCGGGTCTACTGGGGCCAACGTCCTGACTTTC. The encoded protein is CASSHAGSTGANVLTF.

This clonotype showed up many times. The rearrangement uses TRBV2 and TRBJ1-1, with 8 nucleotides matching TRBD1. The CDR3 runs to 14 residues. V lost 6 bases to trimming and J lost 5 bases; unmatched junction nucleotides: 8. Germline CDR1 reads SNHLY; CDR2 reads FYNNEI. Here the CDR3 reads CASRLQGAKTEAFF. CDR3 in DNA: TGTGCCAGCAGGCTCCAGGGGGCGAAGACTGAAGCTTTCTTT.

This chain uses TRBV7-9 with TRBJ2-5; no reliable D call. This CDR3 has 13 residues. Germline lookup yields CDR1 SEHNR and CDR2 FQNEAQ (reference sequence). The V end lost 3 bases, the J end lost 3 bases, and 8 bases lay between the germline ends. The CDR3 sequence is CASSFPNKETQYF. The DNA for the CDR3 is TGTGCCAGCAGCTTCCCCAACAAAGAGACCCAGTACTTC.

This clonotype showed up many times. The CDR3 sequence: CASSSPGTQETQYF. CDR3 sequence (DNA): TGCGCCAGCAGCTCGCCAGGGACCCAAGAGACCCAGTACTTC. The chain links TRBV5-1 to TRBJ2-5; D may be TRBD1 or TRBD2 (5 bases each). CDR1 and CDR2 (germline): SGHRS, YFSETQ. This CDR3 has 14 amino acids. Trimming removed 3 bases at V and 1 base at J, with 10 bases between.

This clonotype was counted at least ten times. The genes are TRBV4-1 and TRBJ2-7; 12 bases fit TRBD2. Trimming removed 1 base from V and 2 bases from J; junction bases left unmatched: 6. The CDR3 extends over 17 amino acids. Germline V CDR1 and CDR2: MGHRA, YSYEKL. The CDR3 sequence is CASSQVGLAGPPYEQYF. CDR3 nucleotide sequence: TGCGCCAGCAGCCAAGTCGGACTAGCGGGACCACCCTACGAGCAGTACTTC.

There are many counts of this clonotype. The V call is TRBV27, the J call TRBJ2-1; D assignment may be TRBD1 or TRBD2 (5 bases each). With 2 bases removed from V and 6 bases from J, the gap between germline ends came to 11 bases. Germline CDR1 and CDR2: MNHEY and SMNVEV (reference sequence). The CDR3 has 14 residues. The CDR3 DNA follows: TGTGCCAGCAGTTTAGGGGGAGTGGGCAATGAGCAGTTCTTC. Its translation: CASSLGGVGNEQFF.

This clonotype has ten or more counts. The chain carries TRBV3-1 and TRBJ2-1; 7 bases line up with TRBD2. After removal of 0 bases from V and 9 bases from J, the junction contained 8 bases not matched to a gene. From germline, CDR1 is LGHDT and CDR2 YNNKEL (reference sequence). The CDR3 runs to 15 residues. This CDR3 reads CASSQDLRGGLEQFF. DNA for the CDR3: TGTGCCAGCAGCCAAGATTTGAGGGGAGGGCTTGAGCAGTTCTTC.

This clonotype was detected ten times or more. This chain links TRBV5-1 with TRBJ1-6; 10 bases agree with TRBD1. J was trimmed by 1 base and V by 4 bases; bases with no gene match: 8. This CDR3 comprises 18 residues. Germline CDR1 and CDR2: SGHRS and YFSETQ. The CDR3 region is CASSLIPGQGSYNSPLHF. In DNA form, the CDR3 reads TGCGCCAGCAGCCTGATTCCGGGACAGGGGTCCTATAATTCACCCCTCCACTTT.

This clonotype was recorded many times. V and J are TRBV7-8 and TRBJ1-2, with D perhaps TRBD1 (5 bases). The CDR3 is 12 amino acids. The germline gives CDR1 SGHVS, CDR2 FQNEAQ. Trimming removed 2 bases at V and 8 bases at J, with 9 bases between. CDR3: CASSLLGEGYTF. The CDR3 DNA is TGTGCCAGCAGCTTACTGGGGGAAGGCTACACCTTC.

This clonotype came up many times. The gene calls are TRBV18 and TRBJ1-1; maybe TRBD1 (6 bases). The CDR3 has 16 residues. The V gene lost 1 base and the J gene lost 3 bases, with 15 bases spanning the gap. Germline loops: CDR1 KGHSH, CDR2 LQKENI. The CDR3: CASSPRVRQADTEAFF. CDR3 DNA: TGTGCCAGCTCACCACGGGTTCGACAGGCTGACACTGAAGCTTTCTTT. The complete variable domain, with remaining parts taken from reference TRBV18 and TRBJ1-1, reads NAGVMQNPRHLVRRRGQEARLRCSPMKGHSHVYWYRQLPEEGLKFMVYLQKENIIDESGMPKERFSAEFPKEGPSILRIQQVVRGDSAAYFCASSPRVRQADTEAFFGQGTRLTVV.